This T cell receptor (beta chain) was sequenced for a study of radiotherapy plus CTLA-4 blockade in lung cancer (dated by TCRdb to the late 2010s). General notes on the study: Among the enrolled patients, about 19% had an objective response, and 25% to 40% reached disease control.

This clone showed up just a few times. Its antigen is unknown. Base qualities are not provided; no much larger clone lies one nucleotide away. Overall study outcomes, separate from this receptor: After treatment with radiotherapy and ipilimumab, TCR clones that came from tumors expanded in the peripheral blood. The strongest predictors of response were reported to be early dynamic shifts in blood T cell clones along with a rise in serum interferon-beta following radiation.

The receptor library was made with the immunoSEQ multiplex PCR assay. Not all clones reach the TCRdb copy of this immuneACCESS table, which keeps in-frame sequences only. Checked studies attribute under half of the gap to unresolved V genes and leave the rest unexplained. This sample holds about 100,000 clones; roughly 85% were observed only once. The top ten clonotypes cover around 0.79% of the sample. The trim is 4 bases for V and 1 base for J, with a gap of 18 bases between the germline ends. The CDR3 contains 17 residues, cysteine and phenylalanine counted. Of the read, only the CDR3 DNA is kept; its 51 bases are in frame from base 1. According to the germline V gene (reference sequence), CDR1 reads SGHNT and CDR2 reads YYREEE. The study evaluated CTLA-4 blockade (ipilimumab) given together with focal radiation therapy in patients who had chemo-refractory metastatic non-small-cell lung cancer.

Sequenced material: peripheral blood, taken from a patient treated with radiotherapy plus ipilimumab. Recombination connected TRBV5-4 to TRBJ2-1; TRBD2 might be the D gene, on 5 matching bases. The clonotype was recovered from a human donor with non-small cell lung cancer who had stable disease on radiotherapy plus ipilimumab. The nucleotide sequence reads as follows: TGTGCCAGCAGCCATTCCCTCAGGACTTTATCCTACAATGAGCAGTTCTTC. Its translation is CASSHSLRTLSYNEQFF.